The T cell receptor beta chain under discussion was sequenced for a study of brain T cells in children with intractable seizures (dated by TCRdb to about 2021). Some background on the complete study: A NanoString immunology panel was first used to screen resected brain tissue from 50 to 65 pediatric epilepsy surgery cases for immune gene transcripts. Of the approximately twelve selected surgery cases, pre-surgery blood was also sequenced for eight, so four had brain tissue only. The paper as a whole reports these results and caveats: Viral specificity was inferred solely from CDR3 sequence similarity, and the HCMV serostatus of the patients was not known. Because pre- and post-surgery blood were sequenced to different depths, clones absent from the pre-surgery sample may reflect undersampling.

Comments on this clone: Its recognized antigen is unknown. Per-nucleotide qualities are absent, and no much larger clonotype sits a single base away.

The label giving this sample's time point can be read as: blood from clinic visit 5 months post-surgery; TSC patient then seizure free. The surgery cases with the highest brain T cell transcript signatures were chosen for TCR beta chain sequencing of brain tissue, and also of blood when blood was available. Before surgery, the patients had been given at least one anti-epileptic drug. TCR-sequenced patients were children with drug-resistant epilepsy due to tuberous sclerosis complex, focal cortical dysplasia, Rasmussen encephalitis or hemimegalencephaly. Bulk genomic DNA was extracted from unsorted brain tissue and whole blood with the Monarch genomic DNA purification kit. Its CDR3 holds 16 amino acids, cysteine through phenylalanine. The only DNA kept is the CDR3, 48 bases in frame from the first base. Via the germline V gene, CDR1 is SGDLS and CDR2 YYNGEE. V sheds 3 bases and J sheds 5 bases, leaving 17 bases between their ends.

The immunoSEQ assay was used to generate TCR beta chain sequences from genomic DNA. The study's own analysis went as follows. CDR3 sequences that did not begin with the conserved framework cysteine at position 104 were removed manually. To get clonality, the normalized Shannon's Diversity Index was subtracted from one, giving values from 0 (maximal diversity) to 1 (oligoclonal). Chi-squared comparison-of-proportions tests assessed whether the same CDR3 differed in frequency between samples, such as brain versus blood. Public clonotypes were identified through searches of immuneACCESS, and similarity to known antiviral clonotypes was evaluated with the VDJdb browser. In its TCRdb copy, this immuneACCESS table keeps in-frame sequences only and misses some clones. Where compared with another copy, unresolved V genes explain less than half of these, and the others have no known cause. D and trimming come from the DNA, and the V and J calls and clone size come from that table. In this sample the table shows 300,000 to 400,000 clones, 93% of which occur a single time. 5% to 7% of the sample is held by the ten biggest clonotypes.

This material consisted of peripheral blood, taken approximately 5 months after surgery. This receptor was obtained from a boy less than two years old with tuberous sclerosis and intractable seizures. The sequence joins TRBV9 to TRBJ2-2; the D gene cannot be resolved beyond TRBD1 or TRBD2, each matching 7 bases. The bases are TGTGCCAGCAGCGCTCGACAGGGAGGGAAGACCGGGGAGCTGTTTTTT. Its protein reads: CASSARQGGKTGELFF.